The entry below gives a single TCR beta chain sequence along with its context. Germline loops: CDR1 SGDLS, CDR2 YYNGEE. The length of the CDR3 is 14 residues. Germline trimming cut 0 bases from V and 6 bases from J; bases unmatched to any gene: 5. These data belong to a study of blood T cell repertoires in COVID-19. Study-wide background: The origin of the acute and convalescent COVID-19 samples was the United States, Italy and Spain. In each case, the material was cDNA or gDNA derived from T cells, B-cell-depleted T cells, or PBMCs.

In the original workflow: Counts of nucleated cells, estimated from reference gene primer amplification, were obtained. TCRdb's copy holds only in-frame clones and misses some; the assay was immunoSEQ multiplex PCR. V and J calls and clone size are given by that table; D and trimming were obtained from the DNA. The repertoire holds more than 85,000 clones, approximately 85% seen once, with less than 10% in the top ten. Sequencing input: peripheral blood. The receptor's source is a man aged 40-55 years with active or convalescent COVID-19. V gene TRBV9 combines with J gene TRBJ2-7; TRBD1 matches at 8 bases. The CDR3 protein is CASSVGQGSIEQYF. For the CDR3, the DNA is TGTGCCAGCAGCGTAGGACAGGGGTCTATCGAGCAGTACTTC.